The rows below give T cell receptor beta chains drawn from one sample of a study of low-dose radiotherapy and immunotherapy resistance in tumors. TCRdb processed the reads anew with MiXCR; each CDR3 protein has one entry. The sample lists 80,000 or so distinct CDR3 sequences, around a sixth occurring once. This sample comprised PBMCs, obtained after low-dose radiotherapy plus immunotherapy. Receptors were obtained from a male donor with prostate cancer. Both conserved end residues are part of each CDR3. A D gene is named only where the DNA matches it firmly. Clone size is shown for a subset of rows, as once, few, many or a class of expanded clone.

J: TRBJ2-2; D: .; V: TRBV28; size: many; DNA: TGTGCCAGCAGTTTTGAGGGACCCTTGCCCGGGGAGCTGTTTTTT; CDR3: CASSFEGPLPGELFF
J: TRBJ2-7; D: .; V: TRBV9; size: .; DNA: TGTGCCAGCTGCGTAGGGGCCGGAGTCAACTACGAGCAGTACTTC; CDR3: CASCVGAGVNYEQYF
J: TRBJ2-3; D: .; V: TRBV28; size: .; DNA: TGTGCCAGCAGTTTAGGGGCCGGAGATACGCAGTATTTT; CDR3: CASSLGAGDTQYF
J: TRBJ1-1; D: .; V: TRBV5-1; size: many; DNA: TGCGCCAGCAGCTTGGTTACTGGGAACACTGAAGCTTTCTTT; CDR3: CASSLVTGNTEAFF
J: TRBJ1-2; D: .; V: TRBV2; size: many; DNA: TGTGCCAGCATATTCCGGGACACGCCACGGGAAGGCTACACCTTC; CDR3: CASIFRDTPREGYTF
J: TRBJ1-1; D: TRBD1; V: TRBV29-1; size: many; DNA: TGCAGCGGATCGACAGGGACGAGCACTGAAGCTTTCTTT; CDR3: CSGSTGTSTEAFF
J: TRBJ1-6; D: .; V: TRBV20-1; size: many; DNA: TGCAGTGCTAAACCGGGAGAGTATAATTCACCCCTCCACTTT; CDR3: CSAKPGEYNSPLHF
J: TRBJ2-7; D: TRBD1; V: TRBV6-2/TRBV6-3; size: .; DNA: TGTGCCAGCAGTTACGAGACAGGGGGCTTCCTTTATGAGCAGTACTTC; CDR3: CASSYETGGFLYEQYF
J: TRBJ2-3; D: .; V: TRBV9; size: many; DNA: TGTGCCAGCAGCGTGGACAGCCCAGATACGCAGTATTTT; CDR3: CASSVDSPDTQYF
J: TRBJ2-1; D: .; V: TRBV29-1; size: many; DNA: TGCAGCGTTGAGTCTAGCTGGAATGAGCAGTTCTTC; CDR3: CSVESSWNEQFF
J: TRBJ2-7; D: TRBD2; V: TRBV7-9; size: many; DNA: TGTGCCAGCAGCTTAGCGCTAGCGGGCGAGCAGTACTTC; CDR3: CASSLALAGEQYF
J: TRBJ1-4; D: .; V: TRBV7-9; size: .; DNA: TGTGCCAGCAGCTTAGCGGAGCTAACTAATGAAAAACTGTTTTTT; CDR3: CASSLAELTNEKLFF
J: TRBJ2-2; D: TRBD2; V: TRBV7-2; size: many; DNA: TGTGCCAGCGGAGCGGGAGGATACTCCGGGGAGCTGTTTTTT; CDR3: CASGAGGYSGELFF
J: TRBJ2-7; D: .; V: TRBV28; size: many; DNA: TGTGCCAGCAGCTACATCTACGAGCAGTACTTC; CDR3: CASSYIYEQYF
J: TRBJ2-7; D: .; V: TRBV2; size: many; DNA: TGTGCCAGCAGTGATGACGGGATTGGGTTCGACGAGCAGTACTTC; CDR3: CASSDDGIGFDEQYF